This T cell receptor beta chain was sequenced in a study of blood T cell repertoires in COVID-19. The study recruited people aged about 18 to 95 years across about 25 US areas. TCRdb's copy holds only in-frame clones and misses some; the assay was immunoSEQ multiplex PCR. The repertoire holds some 420,000 clones, with over 75% as singletons. This clone was seen once. CDR1 is MGHRA, CDR2 YSYEKL, per germline. Trimming took off 0 bases at V and 3 bases at J, with 11 bases between the two ends. The CDR3 is 15 amino acids. Sequenced: PBMCs or T cells enriched from blood (not recorded which). The chain couples TRBV4-1 to TRBJ1-2, with D hard to call. The source of this sequence is a man between 25 and 39 years old who had recovered from COVID-19. The CDR3 loop reads CASSQDKVQDYGYTF. Here the CDR3 DNA reads TGCGCCAGCAGCCAAGATAAAGTCCAGGACTATGGCTACACCTTC.